Listed here are 18 T cell receptor beta chains from one sample, sequenced in a study of T cell changes during pregnancy in multiple sclerosis. This table comes from immunoSEQ multiplex PCR, and its TCRdb copy is limited to in-frame clones, with some not included. This table holds roughly 49,000 clones, 90% to 95% found once. Sequenced material: CD8+ T cells from peripheral blood mononuclear cells, taken after pregnancy. These receptors were collected from a female donor with multiple sclerosis, enrolled in a pregnancy study.

The chain couples TRBV28 to TRBJ2-1; maybe TRBD2 (6 bases). Germline lookup yields CDR1 MDHEN and CDR2 SYDVKM. The CDR3 sequence is 13 residues long. Trimming took 7 bases from V and 5 from J, leaving 12 bases between them. The CDR3 here is CASTRDDDNEQFF. In DNA form, the CDR3 reads TGTGCCAGCACGCGGGACGACGACAATGAGCAGTTCTTC.

The chain is built from TRBV15 and TRBJ1-5; 7 bases are shared with TRBD1. In germline, CDR1 is LNHNV, CDR2 YYDKDF (reference sequence). The length of the CDR3 is 15 residues. Trimming at V came to 3 bases and at J to 3 bases, leaving 5 bases not matched to a gene. The CDR3 protein is CATSREGASNQPQHF. For the CDR3, the DNA is TGTGCCACCAGCAGGGAGGGGGCCTCCAATCAGCCCCAGCATTTT.

The J gene is TRBJ2-7, the V gene TRBV4-1; the match to TRBD1 covers 8 bases. Germline CDR1 MGHRA, CDR2 YSYEKL. CDR3 length: 15 residues. V was pared by 2 bases and J by 7 bases, with 10 bases of the junction left unmatched. The CDR3 DNA reads as TGCGCCAGCAGCCAACAGCAGGGGGCCCCTTTGGAGCAGTACTTC. Translated, it gives CASSQQQGAPLEQYF.

This chain links TRBV7-9 with TRBJ1-1; D not certain. The CDR3 has 11 residues. Trimming cost V 8 bases and J 10 bases, with 14 bases left between them. Per the germline V gene, CDR1 is SEHNR and CDR2 is FQNEAQ (reference sequence). The CDR3 nucleotides read TGTGCCAGCGAGGGAGGGTTGGGAGCTTTCTTT. This gives the protein CASEGGLGAFF.

This chain joins TRBV5-1 and TRBJ2-5, with 7 bases identical to TRBD1. Germline V gene lookup returns CDR1 SGHRS and CDR2 YFSETQ. The CDR3 contains 15 residues. V shed 2 bases and J 2 bases; nucleotides not matched to a gene: 6. This CDR3 is CASSFSPGQQETQYF. The DNA for the CDR3 is TGCGCCAGCAGCTTCTCACCGGGACAGCAAGAGACCCAGTACTTC.

V gene TRBV7-3 combines with J gene TRBJ2-7; D gene ambiguous. Trimming removed 2 bases from V and 6 bases from J, with 11 bases in between. This CDR3 region has 13 residues. CDR1 and CDR2 (germline): SGHTA, FQGTGA. The CDR3 loop reads CASSLGHGGEQYF. The CDR3 DNA reads TGTGCCAGCAGCTTAGGGCACGGTGGCGAGCAGTACTTC.

This clone was observed a single time. This chain joins TRBV27 and TRBJ2-7, with 11 bases aligning to TRBD2. V was pared by 6 bases and J by 3 bases, with 7 bases of the junction left unmatched. Germline loops: CDR1 MNHEY, CDR2 SMNVEV (reference sequence). This CDR3 is 15 amino acids long. DNA of the CDR3: TGTGCCAGCAGCCTGACTAGCGGGGCCTTCTACGAGCAGTACTTC. Its protein product is CASSLTSGAFYEQYF.

J is TRBJ2-7 and V is TRBV19, with D perhaps TRBD1 (6 bases). Trimming shortened V by 3 bases and J by 0 bases, and 15 bases separated the two germline ends. Germline CDR1 is LNHDA and CDR2 is SQIVND (reference sequence). This CDR3 comprises 16 residues. CDR3 protein: CASSIGPGTSSYEQYF. CDR3 sequence (DNA): TGTGCCAGTAGTATCGGGCCCGGGACAAGCTCCTACGAGCAGTACTTC.

CDR3 loop: CATREAAVPYEQYF. CDR3 in DNA: TGTGCCACCCGTGAAGCGGCGGTCCCCTACGAGCAGTACTTC. This chain connects TRBV15 to TRBJ2-7; a weak D match, TRBD2 (5 bases). CDR1 is LNHNV and CDR2 is YYDKDF in the germline V gene (reference sequence). V lost 8 bases to trimming and J lost 2 bases, with 16 bases between them. The CDR3 sequence is 14 residues long.

This clone was seen a single time. This chain uses TRBV11-2 with TRBJ1-5, with TRBD1 matching 10 bases. The germline V gene encodes CDR1 SGHAT and CDR2 FQNNGV. The V and J ends lost 5 bases and 5 bases, in that order; junction bases with no gene match: 6. This CDR3 contains 15 residues. The CDR3, as DNA: TGTGCCAGCAGCGGGACAGGGGTTGGGGATCAGCCCCAGCATTTT. Translating gives CASSGTGVGDQPQHF.

The chain links TRBV5-4 to TRBJ2-1, with D perhaps TRBD1 (5 bases). In germline, CDR1 is SGHNT, CDR2 YYREEE (reference sequence). CDR3 length equals 15 residues. Between the trimmed V and J ends, which lost 0 bases and 0 bases, there was a span of 7 bases. The CDR3 protein is CASSLDTGSYNEQFF. CDR3 DNA: TGTGCCAGCAGCTTGGATACAGGCTCCTACAATGAGCAGTTCTTC.

The chain carries TRBV5-4 and TRBJ2-7; TRBD1 agrees at 9 bases. Germline-derived CDR1 and CDR2 are SGHNT and YYREEE (reference sequence). J gave up 4 bases and V 3 bases, and 8 bases lay outside the gene matches. This CDR3 has 15 amino acids. This chain's CDR3 is CASSSPGQGTYEQYF. CDR3 bases: TGTGCCAGCAGCTCGCCGGGACAGGGTACGTACGAGCAGTACTTC.

This chain connects TRBV6-4 to TRBJ2-3; TRBD2 aligns across 8 bases. Germline loops: CDR1 MRHNA, CDR2 SNTAGT. The CDR3 has 14 amino acids. V trimming: 5 bases; J trimming: 1 base; junction bases outside the gene matches: 2. CDR3 DNA: TGTGCCAGCAGTCTGACTAGCGGCACAGATACGCAGTATTTT. It is translated as CASSLTSGTDTQYF.

This chain connects TRBV11-2 to TRBJ2-6; a weak D match, TRBD1 (5 bases). CDR3 size: 19 residues. Germline V CDR1 and CDR2: SGHAT, FQNNGV. Trimming cost V 2 bases and J 0 bases, with 17 bases left between them. CDR3: CASSLIQWGRVSGANVLTF. The DNA of the CDR3 is TGTGCCAGCAGCTTAATTCAGTGGGGCAGGGTCTCTGGGGCCAACGTCCTGACTTTC.

This chain uses TRBV4-1 with TRBJ2-7, with TRBD1 as a possible D gene (6 bases). Trimming pared 3 bases from V and 7 bases from J, leaving 10 bases between. This CDR3 spans 12 amino acids. Looked up from germline, CDR1 is MGHRA and CDR2 is YSYEKL. The CDR3 here is CASSQGDREQYF. CDR3 nucleotide sequence: TGCGCCAGCAGCCAGGGAGACAGGGAGCAGTACTTC.

The V and J genes are TRBV4-3 and TRBJ1-1; D not certain. The germline V gene has CDR1 LGHNA and CDR2 YSLEER. CDR3 length: 15 amino acids. Trimming pared 3 bases from V and 0 bases from J, leaving 11 bases between. This CDR3 reads CASSQGVGMNTEAFF. For the CDR3, the DNA is TGCGCCAGCAGCCAGGGAGTGGGGATGAACACTGAAGCTTTCTTT.

The rearrangement joins TRBV27 to TRBJ2-7; D is possibly TRBD1 (5 bases). V was trimmed by 5 bases and J by 7 bases, leaving 24 bases between them. This CDR3 is built from 16 residues. CDR1 and CDR2 (germline): MNHEY, SMNVEV (reference sequence). The DNA for the CDR3 is TGTGCCAGCAGTGAATTAGGGGCAGGTGGCTATGAGGAGCAGTACTTC. It translates to CASSELGAGGYEEQYF.

The rearrangement links TRBV5-4 to TRBJ2-7, with D perhaps TRBD2 (5 bases). Trimming took 4 bases from V and 0 from J, leaving 20 bases between them. This CDR3 contains 17 residues. Germline V gives CDR1 SGHNT, CDR2 YYREEE (reference sequence). The CDR3 DNA reads TGTGCCAGCAGCCAAGATAATCGGACTGCCTTCTCCTACGAGCAGTACTTC. It is translated as CASSQDNRTAFSYEQYF.